A selection of T cell receptor beta chains follows, all from one sample in a study of T cell responses to AZD1222 COVID-19 vaccine. Profiled with immunoSEQ multiplex PCR; TCRdb holds only in-frame clones, not every one. The table has 150,000 to 200,000 clones, less than 95% seen once. The sequencing used peripheral blood, collected on day 0 of AZD1222 vaccination. The receptors come from an adult in good health. Each CDR3 is given with its conserved first and last residue. The D gene is left open where the match is weak. Expanded clones are given a class, and other clones once, few, many or no size at all.

clone size: .; V gene: TRBV5-8; J gene: TRBJ1-6; D gene: .; CDR3 protein: CASSSFRQHLYNSPLHF; CDR3 DNA: TGTGCCAGCAGCTCCTTCCGACAGCATCTTTATAATTCACCCCTCCACTTT
clone size: .; V gene: TRBV5-6; J gene: TRBJ1-5; D gene: .; CDR3 protein: CASSLGISQGRSNQPQHF; CDR3 DNA: TGTGCCAGCAGCCTAGGAATCTCACAGGGAAGGAGCAATCAGCCCCAGCATTTT
clone size: .; V gene: TRBV29-1; J gene: TRBJ1-3; D gene: TRBD1; CDR3 protein: CSVEGQGQGTGNTIYF; CDR3 DNA: TGCAGCGTTGAGGGACAGGGGCAAGGCACGGGAAACACCATATATTTT
clone size: .; V gene: TRBV19; J gene: TRBJ1-1; D gene: .; CDR3 protein: CASSMGRLNTEAFF; CDR3 DNA: TGTGCCAGTAGTATGGGCCGTTTGAACACTGAAGCTTTCTTT
clone size: .; V gene: TRBV4-2; J gene: TRBJ2-3; D gene: .; CDR3 protein: CASSRGRGGQSTDTQYF; CDR3 DNA: TGTGCCAGCAGCCGGGGGAGAGGAGGGCAAAGCACAGATACGCAGTATTTT
clone size: .; V gene: TRBV5-1; J gene: TRBJ2-3; D gene: .; CDR3 protein: CATHPGLGTDTQYF; CDR3 DNA: TGCGCCACGCATCCGGGACTGGGCACAGATACGCAGTATTTT
clone size: .; V gene: TRBV6-5; J gene: TRBJ1-4; D gene: TRBD1; CDR3 protein: CASSQATGRGGKLFF; CDR3 DNA: TGTGCCAGCAGTCAGGCGACAGGGCGGGGTGGAAAACTGTTTTTT
clone size: .; V gene: TRBV7-2; J gene: TRBJ2-7; D gene: .; CDR3 protein: CASSYGTATAEQYF; CDR3 DNA: TGTGCCAGCAGCTACGGGACCGCCACGGCCGAGCAGTACTTC
clone size: .; V gene: TRBV15; J gene: TRBJ1-1; D gene: .; CDR3 protein: CATSRDEEGSTEAFF; CDR3 DNA: TGTGCCACCAGCAGAGATGAGGAGGGTAGCACTGAAGCTTTCTTT
clone size: once; V gene: TRBV20-1; J gene: TRBJ1-5; D gene: TRBD1; CDR3 protein: CSASTGAGAQPQHF; CDR3 DNA: TGCAGTGCGAGTACAGGGGCGGGAGCTCAGCCCCAGCATTTT
clone size: .; V gene: TRBV9; J gene: TRBJ1-2; D gene: TRBD1; CDR3 protein: CASSVGQGAYGYTF; CDR3 DNA: TGTGCCAGCAGCGTAGGACAGGGCGCTTATGGCTACACCTTC
clone size: .; V gene: TRBV11-3; J gene: TRBJ2-2; D gene: TRBD2; CDR3 protein: CASSLVSGGAATGELFF; CDR3 DNA: TGTGCCAGCAGCTTAGTTAGCGGGGGGGCCGCGACCGGGGAGCTGTTTTTT
clone size: many; V gene: TRBV4-3; J gene: TRBJ2-6; D gene: .; CDR3 protein: CASSPHTSGANVLTF; CDR3 DNA: TGCGCCAGCAGCCCACATACCTCTGGGGCCAACGTCCTGACTTTC
clone size: once; V gene: TRBV10-3; J gene: TRBJ1-1; D gene: .; CDR3 protein: CAISESGFEAFF; CDR3 DNA: TGTGCCATCAGTGAGTCAGGGTTTGAAGCTTTCTTT
clone size: .; V gene: TRBV10-3; J gene: TRBJ1-2; D gene: .; CDR3 protein: CAISDGGTRSGTF; CDR3 DNA: TGTGCCATCAGTGATGGGGGGACTCGGAGTGGCACCTTC
clone size: .; V gene: TRBV7-7; J gene: TRBJ2-5; D gene: .; CDR3 protein: CASSLGSGRQETQYF; CDR3 DNA: TGTGCTAGCAGCTTAGGGAGCGGCCGACAAGAGACCCAGTACTTC
clone size: .; V gene: TRBV5-1; J gene: TRBJ1-1; D gene: .; CDR3 protein: CASSLGPENTEAFF; CDR3 DNA: TGCGCCAGCAGCTTGGGTCCGGAAAACACTGAAGCTTTCTTT
clone size: .; V gene: TRBV5-8; J gene: TRBJ2-1; D gene: .; CDR3 protein: CASSPTKTSSNEQFF; CDR3 DNA: TGTGCCAGCAGCCCTACGAAGACTAGTAGCAATGAGCAGTTCTTC
clone size: .; V gene: TRBV3-1/TRBV3-2; J gene: TRBJ1-2; D gene: .; CDR3 protein: CASSHNFGEAGTRGGYTF; CDR3 DNA: TGTGCCAGCAGCCATAATTTCGGGGAAGCAGGGACCCGGGGTGGCTACACCTTC
clone size: .; V gene: TRBV14; J gene: TRBJ1-1; D gene: .; CDR3 protein: CASSQGRAWDTEAFF; CDR3 DNA: TGTGCCAGCAGCCAAGGTCGGGCTTGGGACACTGAAGCTTTCTTT
clone size: few; V gene: TRBV7-9; J gene: TRBJ2-2; D gene: TRBD2; CDR3 protein: CASSPGTSTPSTGELFF; CDR3 DNA: TGTGCCAGCAGCCCCGGGACTAGCACACCGTCCACCGGGGAGCTGTTTTTT
clone size: .; V gene: TRBV27; J gene: TRBJ1-1; D gene: .; CDR3 protein: CASSFGQSTEAFF; CDR3 DNA: TGTGCCAGCAGTTTTGGACAGTCGACTGAAGCTTTCTTT
clone size: .; V gene: TRBV10-1; J gene: TRBJ1-1; D gene: .; CDR3 protein: CASSETRMNTEAFF; CDR3 DNA: TGCGCCAGCAGTGAGACCAGAATGAACACTGAAGCTTTCTTT
clone size: .; V gene: TRBV3-1/TRBV3-2; J gene: TRBJ1-2; D gene: TRBD1; CDR3 protein: CASSPSTGPGYTF; CDR3 DNA: TGTGCCAGCAGCCCGTCGACAGGGCCAGGCTACACCTTC